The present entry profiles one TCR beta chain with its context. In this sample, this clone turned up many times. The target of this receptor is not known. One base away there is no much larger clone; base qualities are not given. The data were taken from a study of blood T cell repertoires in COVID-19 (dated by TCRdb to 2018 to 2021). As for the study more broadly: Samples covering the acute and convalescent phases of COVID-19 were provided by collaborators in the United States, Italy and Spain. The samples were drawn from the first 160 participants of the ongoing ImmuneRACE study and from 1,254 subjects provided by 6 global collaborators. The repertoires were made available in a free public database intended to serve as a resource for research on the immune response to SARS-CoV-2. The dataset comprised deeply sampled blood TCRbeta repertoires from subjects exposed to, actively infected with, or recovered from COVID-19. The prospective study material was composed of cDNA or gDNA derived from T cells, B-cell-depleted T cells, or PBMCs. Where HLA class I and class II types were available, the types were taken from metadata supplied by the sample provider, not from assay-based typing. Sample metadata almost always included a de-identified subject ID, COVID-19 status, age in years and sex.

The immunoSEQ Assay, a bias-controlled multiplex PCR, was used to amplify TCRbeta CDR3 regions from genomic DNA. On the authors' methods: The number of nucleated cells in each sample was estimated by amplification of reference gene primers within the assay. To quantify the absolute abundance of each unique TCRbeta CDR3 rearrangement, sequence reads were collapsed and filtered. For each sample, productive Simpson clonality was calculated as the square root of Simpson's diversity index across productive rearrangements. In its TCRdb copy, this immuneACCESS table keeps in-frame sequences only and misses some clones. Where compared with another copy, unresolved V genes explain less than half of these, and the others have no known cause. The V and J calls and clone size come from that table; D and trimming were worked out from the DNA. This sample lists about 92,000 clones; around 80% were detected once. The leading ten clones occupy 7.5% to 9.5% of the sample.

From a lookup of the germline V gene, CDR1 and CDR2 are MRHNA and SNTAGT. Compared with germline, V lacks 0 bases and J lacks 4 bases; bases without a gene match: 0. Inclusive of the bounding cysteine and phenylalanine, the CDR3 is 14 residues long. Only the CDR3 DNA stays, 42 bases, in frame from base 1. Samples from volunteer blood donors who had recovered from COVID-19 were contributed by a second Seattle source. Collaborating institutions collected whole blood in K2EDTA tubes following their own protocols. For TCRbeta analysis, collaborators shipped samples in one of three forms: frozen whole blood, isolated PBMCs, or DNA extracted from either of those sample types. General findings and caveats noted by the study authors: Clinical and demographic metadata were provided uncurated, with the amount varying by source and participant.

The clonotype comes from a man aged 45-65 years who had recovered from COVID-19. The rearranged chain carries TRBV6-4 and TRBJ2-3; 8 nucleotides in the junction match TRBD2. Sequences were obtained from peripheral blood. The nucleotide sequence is TGTGCCAGCAGTGACTCTAGCGGGGCAGATACGCAGTATTTT. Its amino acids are CASSDSSGADTQYF.